This passage covers 32 T cell receptor beta chains from one sample sequenced in a study of blood T cells in healthy people across ages. For the second PCR, which ran for about 6 to 11 cycles, a sample-barcoded 5' primer and a J-beta primer mix were used. MiXCR, applied by TCRdb to the 5' RACE reads, yields one record per CDR3 protein. The sample shows 1.2 million to 1.5 million distinct CDR3 sequences, 45% to 70% of them seen only once. The sample taken for sequencing was blood. The receptors derive from a young man in good health.

This clonotype is a singleton in its sample. The V and J genes are TRBV5-1 and TRBJ1-2; the match to TRBD1 covers 9 bases. The V gene end was trimmed by 0 bases and the J gene end by 5 bases; junction bases not matched to a gene: 5. CDR1 is SGHRS and CDR2 is YFSETQ in the germline V gene. This CDR3 contains 15 residues. The CDR3 reads CASSLAGTGRYGYTF. The CDR3 coding sequence is TGCGCCAGCAGCTTGGCCGGGACAGGGCGATATGGCTACACCTTC.

This clonotype has more than one count but fewer than ten. V and J are TRBV12-3 or TRBV12-4 and TRBJ2-1; the D gene is possibly TRBD1 (5 bases). The CDR3 has 15 residues. Trimming shortened V by 3 bases and J by 10 bases, and 19 bases separated the two germline ends. As DNA, the CDR3 is TGTGCCAGCAGTTTGGGTCAGGGCCTGAATGTGGAGCAGTTCTTC. Translating gives CASSLGQGLNVEQFF.

This clonotype was seen a handful of times. The V gene is TRBV4-1, the J gene TRBJ1-2; D is undetermined. CDR1 and CDR2 (germline): MGHRA, YSYEKL. V was cut by 0 bases and J by 3 bases, with 8 bases left in between. This CDR3 contains 14 residues. The CDR3 sequence: CASSQESKYYGYTF. CDR3 DNA sequence: TGCGCCAGCAGCCAAGAGTCAAAATACTATGGCTACACCTTC.

This clonotype was seen a handful of times. This chain joins TRBV7-2 and TRBJ2-1; TRBD2 aligns across 10 bases. V lost 0 bases and J lost 10; bases outside the gene matches: 9. There are 16 residues in the CDR3. Germline V gene data show CDR1 as SGHTA and CDR2 as FQGNSA. The CDR3 loop reads CASSLALAGVAGEQFF. The CDR3 DNA reads as TGTGCCAGCAGCTTAGCCCTAGCGGGAGTCGCTGGGGAGCAGTTCTTC.

About this clonotype itself: The junction differs from germline at one of its ends, possibly a read error. The chain combines TRBV9 with TRBJ2-1; TRBD2 aligns across 11 bases. The CDR3 runs 17 residues. Germline-derived CDR1 and CDR2 are SGDLS and YYNGEE. Here the CDR3 DNA reads TGTGCCAGCAGCGTAGCTACTAGCGGGAGCGCCTACAATAAGCAGTTCTTC. This encodes CASSVATSGSAYNKQFF.

This clonotype has more than one count but fewer than ten. The chain uses TRBV6-5 and TRBJ2-3, with D tentatively TRBD1 (6 bases). The CDR3 has 15 amino acids. CDR1 and CDR2 (germline): MNHEY, SVGAGI. V lost 2 bases and J 3 bases, leaving 12 bases between the germline ends. CDR3 residues: CASSYHEQGTDTQYF. The CDR3 coding sequence is TGTGCCAGCAGTTACCACGAACAGGGAACAGATACGCAGTATTTT.

The CDR3 loop is CASSPSTGEKVKAFF. The CDR3 nucleotides are TGTGCCAGCAGCCCTTCGACAGGGGAAAAGGTAAAAGCTTTCTTT. The V call is TRBV21-1, the J call TRBJ1-1; the table's D call, TRBD1, was not checked against the DNA. TRBV21-1 is tagged as a pseudogene. This CDR3 contains 15 residues.

The J gene is TRBJ2-4, the V gene TRBV7-9; tentative D call: TRBD1 (5 bases). The end of the DNA aligns better with TRBJ2-7, so the J call may be wrong. The CDR3 runs 15 residues. CDR1 is SEHNR and CDR2 is FQNEAQ in the germline V gene (reference sequence). In nucleotides, the CDR3 is TGTGCCAGCAGCTTAGAGGGCAGGGCGGCCTACGAGCAGTACTTC. This translates into CASSLEGRAAYEQYF.

The rearrangement uses TRBV10-1 and TRBJ2-3; 14 bases align to TRBD2. CDR1 is WNHNN and CDR2 is SYGVQD in the germline V gene (reference sequence). V gave up 8 bases and J gave up 8 bases; unmatched junction bases: 9. The CDR3 loop spans 15 amino acids. DNA of the CDR3: TGCGCCAGCGCCCAGGGACTAGCGGGAGACGGTACGCAGTATTTT. Residues: CASAQGLAGDGTQYF.

This clonotype has just one count. The CDR3 sequence is CSVEDDGSTGELFF. In DNA form, the CDR3 reads TGCAGCGTTGAAGATGACGGGAGCACCGGGGAGCTGTTTTTT. V is TRBV29-1 and J is TRBJ2-2, with a weak D call TRBD2 (6 bases). CDR3 length: 14 residues. Germline loops: CDR1 SQVTM, CDR2 ANQGSEA. Trimming left V 0 bases short and J 4 bases short, with 9 bases between.

The rearrangement uses TRBV4-1 and TRBJ2-6; D perhaps matches TRBD1 (5 bases). V was pared by 6 bases and J by 0 bases, with 24 bases between. Germline values: CDR1 MGHRA, CDR2 YSYEKL. The CDR3 sequence is 20 residues long. The CDR3 DNA follows: TGCGCCAGCAGTCTCCGTGAGATACAGGTGGTGGACTCTGGGGCCAACGTCCTGACTTTC. Its translation: CASSLREIQVVDSGANVLTF.

In its sample, this clonotype was seen a few times. The rearrangement links TRBV7-8 to TRBJ2-3; the D gene could be TRBD1 or TRBD2 (6 bases each). The CDR3 consists of 13 residues. V was trimmed by 7 bases and J by 4 bases, leaving 12 bases between them. Germline V gene lookup returns CDR1 SGHVS and CDR2 FQNEAQ. CDR3 loop: CASNPGGPDTQYF. Here the CDR3 DNA reads TGTGCCAGCAACCCTGGGGGGCCAGATACGCAGTATTTT.

The J gene is TRBJ2-1, the V gene TRBV25-1; tentatively, D is TRBD2 (5 bases). V lost 2 bases and J lost 8, with 13 bases in between. The CDR3 totals 14 residues. Germline V gene sequence: CDR1 MGHDK, CDR2 SYGVNS. The CDR3, as DNA: TGTGCCAGCAGTGAACCCGGGGATAGTGATGAGCAGTTCTTC. This gives the protein CASSEPGDSDEQFF.

CDR3 nucleotides: TGCGCCAGCAGCCAAGAGCGGGTCGGCGGGGACGGCACAGATACGCAGTATTTT. It specifies CASSQERVGGDGTDTQYF. This chain uses TRBV4-1 with TRBJ2-3; TRBD2 might be the D (6 bases). V was trimmed by 0 bases and J by 1 base, leaving 17 bases between them. The CDR3 totals 18 residues. Germline V gene lookup returns CDR1 MGHRA and CDR2 YSYEKL.

The chain combines TRBV12-3 or TRBV12-4 with TRBJ1-5; no reliable D call. The CDR3 totals 13 residues. V lost 6 bases to trimming and J lost 8 bases, with 14 bases between them. DNA for the CDR3: TGTGCCAGCAGGGATAGTGATTTAGAGCCCCAGCATTTT. Protein: CASRDSDLEPQHF.

A single count supports this clonotype. The chain is built from TRBV15 and TRBJ1-1, with 7 bases lining up with TRBD1. Germline CDR1 LNHNV, CDR2 YYDKDF (reference sequence). This CDR3 is 15 amino acids long. Germline trimming cut 3 bases from V and 3 bases from J; bases unmatched to any gene: 7. The CDR3 is CATSRETGDDTEAFF. DNA for the CDR3: TGTGCCACCAGCAGGGAAACAGGGGATGACACTGAAGCTTTCTTT.

This clonotype was picked up a small number of times. This sequence may be a read error, since a much larger clone differs from it by one base. This rearrangement joins TRBV29-1 to TRBJ2-1; D could derive from TRBD1 or TRBD2 (5 bases each). V was shortened by 0 bases and J by 0 bases, with 9 bases between the two germline ends. The CDR3 consists of 15 residues. Germline CDR1 is SQVTM and CDR2 is ANQGSEA. CDR3 nucleotide sequence: TGCAGCGTTGAAGATCAGGGAGCCTCCTACAATGAGCAGTTCTTC. Protein sequence: CSVEDQGASYNEQFF.

This clonotype has just a few counts. The rearrangement links TRBV28 to TRBJ1-5; tentatively, D is TRBD1 (5 bases). The CDR3 runs 14 residues. Germline V gene lookup returns CDR1 MDHEN and CDR2 SYDVKM. Trimming shortened V by 7 bases and J by 1 base, and 11 bases separated the two germline ends. The CDR3 protein is CASMQGFSNQPQHF. CDR3 bases: TGTGCCAGCATGCAGGGTTTCAGCAATCAGCCCCAGCATTTT.

The CDR3 region is CAILRGNEQFF. CDR3 in DNA: TGTGCCATCCTGAGGGGGAATGAGCAGTTCTTC. This chain links TRBV5-5 with TRBJ2-1; a possible D gene is TRBD1 (6 bases). This CDR3 contains 11 residues. V was clipped by 9 bases and J by 7 bases, with 11 bases between them. Germline V gene data show CDR1 as SGHKS and CDR2 as YYEKEE (reference sequence).

The chain is built from TRBV10-3 and TRBJ1-5; D is perhaps TRBD1 (5 bases). This CDR3 has 16 amino acids. CDR1 is ENHRY, CDR2 SYGVKD, per germline. Trimming cost V 11 bases and J 4 bases, with 24 bases left between them. The CDR3 bases are TGTGCCTCAGAGGCGGGCGGTCCAGGGCGAAATCAGCCCCAGCATTTT. This encodes CASEAGGPGRNQPQHF.

The CDR3 DNA reads TGTGCCAGCAGCCAAGGGGGACAAGTTCTTTACAATGAGCAGTTCTTC. As protein: CASSQGGQVLYNEQFF. The chain uses TRBV14 and TRBJ2-1; perhaps TRBD1 as D (6 bases). Between the trimmed V and J ends, which lost 1 base and 4 bases, there was a span of 14 bases. The germline V gene has CDR1 SGHDN and CDR2 FVKESK. This CDR3 spans 16 amino acids.

This chain joins TRBV4-1 and TRBJ2-5; tentatively, D is TRBD1 (6 bases). The J call is in doubt because the DNA end fits TRBJ2-7 better. Germline V lookup: CDR1 MGHRA, CDR2 YSYEKL. The CDR3 runs to 14 residues. The CDR3 spells CASSQRGKSYEQYF. As DNA, the CDR3 is TGCGCCAGCAGCCAAAGGGGGAAGTCCTACGAGCAGTACTTC.

This clonotype is a singleton in its sample. The CDR3 nucleotides are TGTGCCAGCAGCTCCACCCTGGGGCCTGGGGCCAACGTCCTGACTTTC. This sequence encodes CASSSTLGPGANVLTF. This chain connects TRBV7-2 to TRBJ2-6; perhaps TRBD1 as D (5 bases). Germline V gives CDR1 SGHTA, CDR2 FQGNSA. CDR3 length equals 16 residues. Trimming cost V 4 bases and J 2 bases, with 12 bases left between them.

This clonotype was seen more than once but under ten times. The gene calls are TRBV29-1 and TRBJ1-2, with 9 bases that match TRBD1. The CDR3 contains 13 residues. Germline V gene lookup returns CDR1 SQVTM and CDR2 ANQGSEA. Losses at the gene ends were 2 bases for V and 8 bases for J; bases not matched to a gene: 6. In DNA, the CDR3 is TGCAGCGTTGAAAGGACAGGGGACTTCGGCTACACCTTC. Protein product: CSVERTGDFGYTF.

The rearrangement links TRBV7-2 to TRBJ2-1; D perhaps matches TRBD2 (6 bases). Between the trimmed V and J ends, which lost 5 bases and 1 base, there was a span of 12 bases. CDR3 length equals 15 residues. The germline V gene has CDR1 SGHTA and CDR2 FQGNSA. The CDR3, as DNA: TGTGCCAGCAGCCCCGGGGGTGCTTCCTACAATGAGCAGTTCTTC. Residues: CASSPGGASYNEQFF.

This clonotype was found a few times. This chain links TRBV6-6 with TRBJ2-7, with 9 bases lining up with TRBD1. The CDR3 totals 15 residues. V shed 6 bases and J 3 bases; nucleotides not matched to a gene: 9. Germline V CDR1 and CDR2: MNHNY, SVGAGI (reference sequence). CDR3: CASSYAGTGIYEQYF. CDR3 sequence (DNA): TGTGCCAGCAGCTACGCCGGGACAGGGATCTACGAGCAGTACTTC.

The chain joins TRBV10-3 to TRBJ1-2; D unresolved. CDR3 length equals 14 residues. The germline gives CDR1 ENHRY, CDR2 SYGVKD. V dropped 8 bases and J dropped 0 bases, with 13 bases sitting between them. For the CDR3, the DNA is TGTGCCATCCCAACTGTAAGAGCTAACTATGGCTACACCTTC. Translation: CAIPTVRANYGYTF.

This clonotype was found a few times. The V and J genes are TRBV6-2 or TRBV6-3 and TRBJ2-2, with D possibly being TRBD1 (6 bases). Trimming left V 5 bases short and J 3 bases short, with 13 bases between. The CDR3 loop spans 15 amino acids. The germline V gene encodes CDR1 MNHEY and CDR2 SVGEGT. CDR3 residues: CASSPGVLDTGELFF. DNA of the CDR3: TGTGCCAGCAGTCCAGGGGTATTGGACACCGGGGAGCTGTTTTTT.

The chain employs TRBV20-1 and TRBJ2-7; D unclear. Germline V gene data show CDR1 as DFQATT and CDR2 as SNEGSKA (reference sequence). The CDR3 is 12 residues long. The V end lost 4 bases, the J end lost 1 base, and 8 bases lay between the germline ends. The CDR3: CSANVGSYEQYF. In DNA form, the CDR3 reads TGCAGTGCTAACGTAGGGTCCTACGAGCAGTACTTC.

This chain uses TRBV20-1 with TRBJ1-1; 7 positions agree with TRBD1. Trimming cost V 0 bases and J 4 bases; bases outside gene matches: 5. Germline V CDR1 and CDR2: DFQATT, SNEGSKA (reference sequence). The CDR3 loop spans 14 amino acids. The CDR3 DNA reads as TGCAGTGCTAGAGAAGCAGGGGGACTCACTGAAGCTTTCTTT. It codes for CSAREAGGLTEAFF.

This chain joins TRBV6-6 and TRBJ2-7, with D hard to call. Trimming shortened V by 3 bases and J by 4 bases, and 13 bases separated the two germline ends. The length of the CDR3 is 14 residues. CDR1 MNHNY and CDR2 SVGAGI come from the germline V gene (reference sequence). The CDR3 loop reads CASSYGQLFYEQYF. CDR3 sequence (DNA): TGTGCCAGCAGTTATGGGCAGCTGTTTTACGAGCAGTACTTC.

This chain connects TRBV7-9 to TRBJ2-7; D may be TRBD2 (5 bases). This CDR3 region has 13 residues. V was cut by 8 bases and J by 0 bases, with 11 bases left in between. From germline, CDR1 is SEHNR and CDR2 FQNEAQ (reference sequence). In DNA, the CDR3 is TGTGCCAGCTGTGCGGGTAGCTCCTACGAGCAGTACTTC. This sequence encodes CASCAGSSYEQYF.